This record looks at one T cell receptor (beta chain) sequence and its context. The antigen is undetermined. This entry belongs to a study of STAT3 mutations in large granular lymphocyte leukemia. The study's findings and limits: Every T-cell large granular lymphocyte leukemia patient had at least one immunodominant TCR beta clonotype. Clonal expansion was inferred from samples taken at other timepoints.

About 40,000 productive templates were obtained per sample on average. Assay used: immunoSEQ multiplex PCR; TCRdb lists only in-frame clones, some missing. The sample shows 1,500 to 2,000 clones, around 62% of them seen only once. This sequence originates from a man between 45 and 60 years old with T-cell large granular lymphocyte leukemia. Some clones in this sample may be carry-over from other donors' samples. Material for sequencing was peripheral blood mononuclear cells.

DNA for the CDR3: TGTGCCAGCAGCTTGGGTTGGGTGGATGAGCAGTTCTTC. It translates to CASSLGWVDEQFF. The rearrangement joins TRBV5-4 to TRBJ2-1; no clear D gene. The CDR3 extends over 13 amino acids. Deletions cut 0 bases from V and 8 bases from J, with 9 bases between. From germline, CDR1 is SGHNT and CDR2 YYREEE (reference sequence).